This TCR beta chain stems from a study of shared clonotypes between healthy human individuals. The method was immunoSEQ multiplex PCR; TCRdb's version includes in-frame clones alone and lacks a portion of them. The sample consists of some 510,000 clones, more than 65% of them appearing once. The CDR3 is 17 residues long. Trimming at V came to 4 bases and at J to 2 bases, leaving 7 bases not matched to a gene. The germline V gene has CDR1 SGHNT and CDR2 YYREEE (reference sequence). The chain links TRBV5-4 to TRBJ2-4; 12 bases match TRBD1. The receptor's source is a woman between 35 and 50 years old in good health. Some clones in this sample may be carry-over from other donors' samples. The sample taken for sequencing was PBMCs. The CDR3 protein is CASSHSGQGATKNIQYF. CDR3 in DNA: TGTGCCAGCAGCCACTCGGGACAGGGGGCTACCAAAAACATTCAGTACTTC.